This record looks at one TCR beta chain sequence and its context. The record originates from a study of blood T cell repertoires in COVID-19. Study information: Donors in the United States, Italy and Spain gave samples during acute or convalescent COVID-19.

Trimming removed 0 bases from V and 9 bases from J; junction bases left unmatched: 10. Germline V gene data show CDR1 as SGHAT and CDR2 as FQNNGV. This CDR3 has 16 residues. In terms of age and location, participants ranged from about 18 to 100 years and lived in about two dozen US areas. Recovered Cohort 3 donors showed two negative PCRs, clearance, or symptom resolution. Per the authors' pipeline: Reference gene primer amplification in the assay estimated nucleated cell counts. The assay was immunoSEQ multiplex PCR, and TCRdb's table has in-frame clones only and misses some. V and J calls plus clone size are reproduced from that table; the DNA served to infer D and trimming. Among approximately 380,000 clones listed, roughly 91% were seen once.

The chain uses TRBV11-2 and TRBJ2-1; 8 nucleotides line up with TRBD1. The receptor comes from a young woman who had recovered from COVID-19. The sequencing sample was made of PBMCs or T cells enriched from blood (not recorded which). CDR3 bases: TGTGCCAGCAGCTTAGAACCACCTAAAACAGGGGGTGAGCAGTTCTTC. Residues: CASSLEPPKTGGEQFF. Using reference TRBV11-2 and TRBJ2-1 for the parts outside the CDR3, the full variable domain is EAGVAQSPRYKIIEKRQSVAFWCNPISGHATLYWYQQILGQGPKLLIQFQNNGVVDDSQLPKDRFSAERLKGVDSTLKIQPAKLEDSAVYLCASSLEPPKTGGEQFFGPGTRLTVL.